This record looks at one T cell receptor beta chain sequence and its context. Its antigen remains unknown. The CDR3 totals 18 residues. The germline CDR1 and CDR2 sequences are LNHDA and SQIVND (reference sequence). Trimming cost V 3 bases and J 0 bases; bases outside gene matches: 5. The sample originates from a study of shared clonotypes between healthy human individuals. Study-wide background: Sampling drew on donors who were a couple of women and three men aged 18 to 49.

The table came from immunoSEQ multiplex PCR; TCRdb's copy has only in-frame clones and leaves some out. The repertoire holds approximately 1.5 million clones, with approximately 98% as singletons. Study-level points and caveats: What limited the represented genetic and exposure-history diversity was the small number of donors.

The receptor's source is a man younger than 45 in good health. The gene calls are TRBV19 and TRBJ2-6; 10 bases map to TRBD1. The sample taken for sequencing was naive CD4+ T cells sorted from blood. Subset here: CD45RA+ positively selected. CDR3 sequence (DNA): TGTGCCAGTAGTATCGGGGACAGGGGAGACTCTGGGGCCAACGTCCTGACTTTC. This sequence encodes CASSIGDRGDSGANVLTF.